This T cell receptor (beta chain) was captured in a study of Graves' ophthalmopathy and Graves' hyperthyroidism. Germline assignment: CDR1 SGHTA and CDR2 FQGNSA. The germline V and J ends were trimmed by 0 bases and 7 bases, with 6 bases remaining between them. The CDR3 sequence is 13 residues long. Transcripts of RNA were the source for amplifying TCR beta CDR3 regions. RT-PCR was first run with HTBI primers, then multiplex PCR in a second round. TCRdb reprocessed the multiplex PCR reads via MiXCR and lists one record per CDR3 protein. The sample gives about 1.1 million distinct CDR3 sequences, around a third of which show up once; 11% is in the top ten. Whole-study findings and limits: The 13-signature model separated ophthalmopathy from stable hyperthyroidism at around 88% sensitivity and roughly 80% specificity.

There are many counts of this clonotype. The target antigen is unknown. V usage is TRBV7-2 and J usage is TRBJ2-2; D is unclear. Sample: peripheral blood or thyroid tissue (not recorded which). The clonotype was recovered from an adult man with Graves' hyperthyroidism. CDR3 in amino acids: CASSLAALGELFF. CDR3 in DNA: TGTGCCAGCAGCTTAGCGGCCCTCGGGGAGCTGTTTTTT.